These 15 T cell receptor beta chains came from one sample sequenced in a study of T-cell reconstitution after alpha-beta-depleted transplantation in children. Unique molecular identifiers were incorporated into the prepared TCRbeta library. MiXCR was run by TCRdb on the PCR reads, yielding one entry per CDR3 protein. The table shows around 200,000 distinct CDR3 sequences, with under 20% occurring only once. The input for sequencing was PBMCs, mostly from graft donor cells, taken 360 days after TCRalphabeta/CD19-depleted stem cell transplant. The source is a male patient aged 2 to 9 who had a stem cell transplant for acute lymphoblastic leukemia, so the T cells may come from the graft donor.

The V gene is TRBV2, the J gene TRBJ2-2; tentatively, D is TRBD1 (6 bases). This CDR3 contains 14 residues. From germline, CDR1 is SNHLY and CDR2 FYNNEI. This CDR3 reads CVKHRVTNTGELFF. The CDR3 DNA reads TGTGTGAAGCACAGGGTTACGAACACCGGGGAGCTGTTTTTT.

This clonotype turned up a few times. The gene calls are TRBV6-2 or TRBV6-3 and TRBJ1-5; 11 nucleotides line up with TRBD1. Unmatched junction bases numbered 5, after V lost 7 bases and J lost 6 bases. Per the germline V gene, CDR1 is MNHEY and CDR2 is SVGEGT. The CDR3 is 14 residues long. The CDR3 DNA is TGTGCCAGCACCGGACAGGGGGCGGGTCAGCCCCAGCATTTT. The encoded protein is CASTGQGAGQPQHF.

The CDR3 protein is CASSLFGTSGSYEQYF. As DNA, the CDR3 is TGTGCCAGCAGTTTATTCGGGACTAGCGGTTCCTACGAGCAGTACTTC. The V gene is TRBV28, the J gene TRBJ2-7; 11 bases fit TRBD2. The CDR3 length is 16 residues. Germline V gene lookup returns CDR1 MDHEN and CDR2 SYDVKM. Unmatched junction bases numbered 3, after V lost 1 base and J lost 1 base.

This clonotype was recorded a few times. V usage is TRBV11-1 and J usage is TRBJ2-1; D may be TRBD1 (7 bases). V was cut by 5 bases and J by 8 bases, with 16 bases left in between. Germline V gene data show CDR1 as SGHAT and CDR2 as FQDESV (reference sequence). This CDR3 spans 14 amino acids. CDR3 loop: CASSPGQEGDEQFF. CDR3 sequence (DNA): TGTGCCAGCAGCCCAGGACAGGAGGGGGATGAGCAGTTCTTC.

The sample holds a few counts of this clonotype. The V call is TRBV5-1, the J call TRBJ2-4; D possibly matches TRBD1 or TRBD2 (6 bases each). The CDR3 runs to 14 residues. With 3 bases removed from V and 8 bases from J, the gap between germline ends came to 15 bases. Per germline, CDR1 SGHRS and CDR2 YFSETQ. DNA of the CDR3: TGCGCCAGCAGCTCGGAGGGGGGCCTGGACATTCAGTACTTC. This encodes CASSSEGGLDIQYF.

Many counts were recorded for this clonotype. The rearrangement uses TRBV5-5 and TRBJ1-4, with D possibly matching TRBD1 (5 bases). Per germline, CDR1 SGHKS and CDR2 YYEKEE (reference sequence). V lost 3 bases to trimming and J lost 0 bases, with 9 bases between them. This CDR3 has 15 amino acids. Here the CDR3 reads CASSSRQTTNEKLFF. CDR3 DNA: TGTGCCAGCAGCTCGCGACAGACAACTAATGAAAAACTGTTTTTT. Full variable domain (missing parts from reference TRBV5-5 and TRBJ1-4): DAGVTQSPTHLIKTRGQQVTLRCSPISGHKSVSWYQQVLGQGPQFIFQYYEKEERGRGNFPDRFSARQFPNYSSELNVNALLLGDSALYLCASSSRQTTNEKLFFGSGTQLSVL.

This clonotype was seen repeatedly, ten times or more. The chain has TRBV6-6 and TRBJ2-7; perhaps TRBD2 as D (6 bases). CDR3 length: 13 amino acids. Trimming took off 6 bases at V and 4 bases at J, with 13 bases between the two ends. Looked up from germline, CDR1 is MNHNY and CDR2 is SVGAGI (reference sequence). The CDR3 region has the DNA TGTGCCAGCAGCAGTTCAGGGAGGTACGAGCAGTACTTC. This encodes CASSSSGRYEQYF.

CDR3 sequence reads: CASSEVIGTDTQYF. The CDR3 DNA reads TGTGCCAGCAGTGAAGTTATCGGGACAGATACGCAGTATTTT. This chain joins TRBV6-1 and TRBJ2-3, with D hard to call. Per germline, CDR1 MNHNS and CDR2 SASEGT. The V gene lost 1 base and the J gene lost 3 bases, with 8 bases spanning the gap. This CDR3 is 14 amino acids long.

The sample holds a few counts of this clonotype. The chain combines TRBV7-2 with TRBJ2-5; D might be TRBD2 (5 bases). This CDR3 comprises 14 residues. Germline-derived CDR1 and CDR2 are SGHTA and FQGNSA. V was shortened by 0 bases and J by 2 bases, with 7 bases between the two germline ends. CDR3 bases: TGTGCCAGCAGCTTAGCGGGAGAGCAAGAGACCCAGTACTTC. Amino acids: CASSLAGEQETQYF.

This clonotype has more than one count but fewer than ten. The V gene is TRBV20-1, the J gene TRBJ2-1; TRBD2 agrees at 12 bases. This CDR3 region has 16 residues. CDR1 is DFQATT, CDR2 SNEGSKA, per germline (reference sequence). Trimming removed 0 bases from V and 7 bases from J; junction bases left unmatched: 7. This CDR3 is CSARDHLAGGPNEQFF. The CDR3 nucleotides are TGCAGTGCTAGAGATCACCTAGCGGGAGGGCCGAATGAGCAGTTCTTC.

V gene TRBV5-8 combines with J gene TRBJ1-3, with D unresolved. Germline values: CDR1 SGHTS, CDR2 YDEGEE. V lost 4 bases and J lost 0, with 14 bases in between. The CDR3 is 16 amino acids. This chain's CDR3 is CASSRRFGLSGNTIYF. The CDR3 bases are TGTGCCAGCAGCCGGAGGTTCGGACTCTCTGGAAACACCATATATTTT.

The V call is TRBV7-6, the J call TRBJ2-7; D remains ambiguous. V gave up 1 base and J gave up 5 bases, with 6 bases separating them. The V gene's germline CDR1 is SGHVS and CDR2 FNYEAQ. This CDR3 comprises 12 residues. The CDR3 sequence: CASSLGYDEQYF. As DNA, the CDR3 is TGTGCCAGCAGCTTAGGTTACGACGAGCAGTACTTC. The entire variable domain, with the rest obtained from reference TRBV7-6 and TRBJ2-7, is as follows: GAGVSQSPRYKVTKRGQDVALRCDPISGHVSLYWYRQALGQGPEFLTYFNYEAQQDKSGLPNDRFSAERPEGSISTLTIQRTEQRDSAMYRCASSLGYDEQYFGPGTRLTVT.

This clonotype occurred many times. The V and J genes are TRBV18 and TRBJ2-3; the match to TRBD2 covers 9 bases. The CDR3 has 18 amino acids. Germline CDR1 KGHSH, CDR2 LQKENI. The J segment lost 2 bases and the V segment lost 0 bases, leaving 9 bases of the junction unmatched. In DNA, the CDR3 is TGTGCCAGCTCACCACCGGGACTAGCCTTAACCCCCACAGATACGCAGTATTTT. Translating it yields CASSPPGLALTPTDTQYF. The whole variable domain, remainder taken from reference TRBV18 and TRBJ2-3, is NAGVMQNPRHLVRRRGQEARLRCSPMKGHSHVYWYRQLPEEGLKFMVYLQKENIIDESGMPKERFSAEFPKEGPSILRIQQVVRGDSAAYFCASSPPGLALTPTDTQYFGPGTRLTVL.

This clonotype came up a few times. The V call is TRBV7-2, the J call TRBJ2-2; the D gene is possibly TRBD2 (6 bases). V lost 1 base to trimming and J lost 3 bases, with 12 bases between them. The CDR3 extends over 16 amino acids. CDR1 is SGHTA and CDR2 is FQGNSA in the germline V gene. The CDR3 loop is CASSLGDWYYTGELFF. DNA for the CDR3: TGTGCCAGCAGCTTAGGGGACTGGTATTACACCGGGGAGCTGTTTTTT.

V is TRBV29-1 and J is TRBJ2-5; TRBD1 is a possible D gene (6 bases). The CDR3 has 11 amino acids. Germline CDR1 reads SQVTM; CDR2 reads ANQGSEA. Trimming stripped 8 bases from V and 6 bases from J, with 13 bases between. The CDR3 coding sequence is TGCAGCCAGGGGTTGGGAAAGACCCAGTACTTC. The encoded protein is CSQGLGKTQYF.